This TCR beta chain was sequenced for a study of T cell responses to AZD1222 COVID-19 vaccine. Germline loops: CDR1 SEHNR, CDR2 FQNEAQ (reference sequence). The V end lost 5 bases, the J end lost 6 bases, and 8 bases lay between the germline ends. The CDR3 length is 11 residues. TCRdb's table, derived via immunoSEQ multiplex PCR, lists solely in-frame clones and lacks some. This table has 25,000 to 35,000 clones, roughly nine tenths appearing once. The receptor was derived from an adult in good health. V usage is TRBV7-9 and J usage is TRBJ2-7, with a possible D match to TRBD1 (6 bases). The input for sequencing was peripheral blood, taken on day 0 of AZD1222 vaccination. The CDR3 DNA follows: TGTGCCAGCAGCACAGGGCTCGAGCAGTACTTC. This encodes CASSTGLEQYF.